These T cell receptor beta chains were read from a single sample in a study of shared clonotypes between healthy human individuals. Data came from immunoSEQ multiplex PCR; TCRdb stores just in-frame clones and leaves some out. The table lists roughly 2 million clones, around 95% of them singletons. The sample was naive CD4+ T cells sorted from blood. Receptors were obtained from a man aged 18 to 30 in good health. CDR3s include the opening cysteine and the closing phenylalanine or tryptophan. The D gene is left open where the match is weak. Where a row states a size, it is once, few, many or the class of an expanded clone; other rows omit it.

cdr3_length	clone_size	v_call	j_call	d_call	cdr3_aa	cdr3_nt
13	.	TRBV10-2	TRBJ1-2	.	CASSENSFYGYTF	TGCGCCAGCAGTGAGAACAGCTTCTATGGCTACACCTTC
17	.	TRBV11-2	TRBJ2-7	TRBD2	CASSLDHGLAGAYEQYF	TGTGCCAGCAGCTTAGATCACGGACTAGCGGGTGCCTACGAGCAGTACTTC
12	.	TRBV30	TRBJ2-7	.	CACSSSDYEQYF	TGTGCCTGCAGTAGCAGTGACTACGAGCAGTACTTC
15	.	TRBV10-3	TRBJ2-7	TRBD2	CAIKSLEAGVHEQYF	TGTGCCATCAAGTCCCTCGAAGCGGGGGTACACGAGCAGTACTTC
16	.	TRBV5-1	TRBJ2-7	TRBD1	CASSRDSPQGSYEQYF	TGCGCCAGCTCCCGGGACAGCCCTCAGGGCTCCTACGAGCAGTACTTC
15	.	TRBV6-1	TRBJ1-5	.	CASSDGTGYNQPQHF	TGTGCCAGCAGTGACGGGACGGGTTACAATCAGCCCCAGCATTTT
15	.	TRBV2	TRBJ2-3	.	CASSEALGSTDTQYF	TGTGCCAGCAGTGAAGCGCTCGGGAGCACAGATACGCAGTATTTT
14	.	TRBV5-6	TRBJ1-5	.	CASSLGGKSQPQHF	TGTGCCAGCAGCTTGGGGGGCAAATCTCAGCCCCAGCATTTT
13	.	TRBV27	TRBJ1-6	.	CASSLRPNSPLHF	TGTGCCAGCAGTTTAAGACCGAATTCACCCCTCCACTTT
13	once	TRBV27	TRBJ1-2	TRBD1	CASSHQGGRGYTF	TGTGCCAGCAGCCACCAGGGGGGACGGGGCTACACCTTC
14	.	TRBV10-3	TRBJ2-3	.	CAISRLIITDTQYF	TGTGCCATCAGCAGACTGATTATCACAGATACGCAGTATTTT
13	.	TRBV5-6	TRBJ2-2	.	CASSLYRAGELFF	TGTGCCAGCAGCTTGTATCGGGCCGGGGAGCTGTTTTTT
14	.	TRBV18	TRBJ2-5	.	CASSPPQTQETQYF	TGTGCCAGCTCACCACCGCAGACCCAAGAGACCCAGTACTTC
12	.	TRBV7-8	TRBJ2-2	.	CASSLLPGELFF	TGTGCCAGCAGCTTGCTGCCCGGGGAGCTGTTTTTT
12	.	TRBV2	TRBJ1-1	.	CASSRAHTEAFF	TGTGCCAGCAGTAGGGCACACACTGAAGCTTTCTTT
12	.	TRBV7-9	TRBJ1-1	.	CASSLGVGKAFF	TGTGCCAGCAGCTTGGGGGTGGGTAAAGCTTTCTTT
15	.	TRBV4-1	TRBJ2-3	TRBD2	CASSQALAGLDTQYF	TGCGCCAGCAGCCAAGCTCTAGCGGGGCTAGATACGCAGTATTTT
15	.	TRBV27	TRBJ2-1	.	CASSLAATFYNEQFF	TGTGCCAGCAGTTTAGCGGCTACTTTTTACAATGAGCAGTTCTTC
16	.	TRBV21-1	TRBJ1-5	.	CASSKGPGGSGQPQHF	TGTGCCAGCAGCAAAGGGCCAGGGGGCTCGGGGCAGCCCCAGCATTTT
15	.	TRBV6-1	TRBJ1-1	TRBD1	CASSRTGTSPLEAFF	TGTGCCAGCAGCCGGACAGGGACAAGCCCCCTAGAAGCTTTCTTT
13	.	TRBV29-1	TRBJ1-4	.	CSARRGSDEKLFF	TGCAGCGCCCGGAGGGGGTCGGACGAAAAACTGTTTTTT
14	once	TRBV7-6	TRBJ2-7	TRBD2	CASSTSGGSYEQYF	TGTGCCAGCAGCACCAGCGGGGGCTCCTACGAGCAGTACTTC
14	.	TRBV28	TRBJ2-7	.	CASRSPRVSYEQYF	TGTGCCAGCAGATCCCCGAGGGTCTCCTACGAGCAGTACTTC
17	.	TRBV12-5	TRBJ2-7	TRBD2	CASGLPPRAGGSYEQYF	TGTGCTAGTGGTTTGCCCCCTCGAGCGGGAGGCTCCTACGAGCAGTACTTC
13	once	TRBV7-2	TRBJ1-2	.	CASSFGVLFGYTF	TGTGCCAGCAGCTTCGGGGTTTTGTTTGGCTACACCTTC
14	once	TRBV29-1	TRBJ2-2	.	CSVELGGSTGELFF	TGCAGCGTTGAACTCGGAGGGTCGACCGGGGAGCTGTTTTTT
14	.	TRBV19	TRBJ2-1	.	CASSIKSGPNEQFF	TGTGCCAGTAGTATTAAAAGCGGTCCCAATGAGCAGTTCTTC
15	.	TRBV5-4	TRBJ1-1	.	CASSFFREFSTEAFF	TGTGCCAGCAGCTTCTTTAGGGAGTTCTCCACTGAAGCTTTCTTT
16	.	TRBV2	TRBJ1-5	.	CASRPSTGNSNQPQHF	TGTGCCAGCAGACCCTCGACAGGCAATAGCAATCAGCCCCAGCATTTT
13	.	TRBV7-2	TRBJ2-5	TRBD2	CASSLRGGGTQYF	TGTGCCAGCAGCTTAAGGGGCGGGGGGACCCAGTACTTC
16	.	TRBV28	TRBJ1-5	.	CASSPAGTPDNQPQHF	TGTGCCAGCAGTCCCGCCGGGACACCGGACAATCAGCCCCAGCATTTT
15	once	TRBV6-5	TRBJ2-3	.	CASSSFRLGVDTQYF	TGTGCCAGCAGTTCATTCCGGCTTGGGGTAGATACGCAGTATTTT
14	.	TRBV2	TRBJ1-1	.	CASSAEHGNTEAFF	TGTGCCAGCAGTGCTGAACACGGGAACACTGAAGCTTTCTTT
15	.	TRBV6-5	TRBJ2-1	.	CASSYGRQGGSEQFF	TGTGCCAGCAGTTACGGTCGGCAGGGGGGTAGTGAGCAGTTCTTC
14	.	TRBV7-2	TRBJ1-6	.	CASRTASYNSPLHF	TGTGCCAGCAGGACGGCCTCCTATAATTCACCCCTCCACTTT
16	.	TRBV15	TRBJ2-4	TRBD2	CATSRVGGRAKNIQYF	TGTGCCACCAGCAGAGTAGGCGGGAGGGCCAAAAACATTCAGTACTTC
15	.	TRBV13	TRBJ2-7	TRBD2	CASSSRGLALREQYF	TGTGCCAGCAGCTCGAGGGGACTAGCGCTCCGGGAGCAGTACTTC
15	.	TRBV28	TRBJ2-1	TRBD1	CASRTGAKRNNEQFF	TGTGCCAGCAGAACAGGGGCGAAAAGAAACAATGAGCAGTTCTTC
15	.	TRBV11-2	TRBJ2-5	.	CASSLRPQGQETQYF	TGTGCCAGCAGTTTACGCCCGCAGGGGCAAGAGACCCAGTACTTC
12	.	TRBV5-1	TRBJ2-1	.	CASSQGRNEQFF	TGCGCCAGCAGCCAAGGGAGGAATGAGCAGTTCTTC
11	once	TRBV29-1	TRBJ1-3	.	CSVEGGNTIYF	TGCAGCGTAGAGGGGGGAAACACCATATATTTT
14	.	TRBV19	TRBJ2-3	.	CASSIQGSTDTQYF	TGTGCCAGTAGTATCCAAGGGAGCACAGATACGCAGTATTTT
16	.	TRBV7-2	TRBJ1-6	.	CASSSSRGANNSPLHF	TGTGCCAGCAGCTCGAGTCGGGGGGCAAATAATTCACCCCTCCACTTT
11	.	TRBV29-1	TRBJ1-2	.	CSVGGPYGYTF	TGCAGCGTGGGGGGCCCATATGGCTACACCTTC
15	.	TRBV6-5	TRBJ2-5	TRBD1	CASSYMTGEGETQYF	TGTGCCAGCAGTTATATGACAGGGGAAGGAGAGACCCAGTACTTC
14	.	TRBV15	TRBJ2-7	.	CATSRVGNYYEQYF	TGTGCCACCAGCAGAGTGGGGAACTACTACGAGCAGTACTTC
17	.	TRBV7-2	TRBJ2-7	.	CASSSIWPRTQTYEQYF	TGTGCCAGCAGCTCCATTTGGCCACGGACACAAACCTACGAGCAGTACTTC
13	once	TRBV5-6	TRBJ1-1	.	CASRLGRNTEAFF	TGTGCCAGCAGGCTAGGAAGGAACACTGAAGCTTTCTTT
13	few	TRBV27	TRBJ1-6	.	CASSSNINSPLHF	TGTGCCAGCAGTTCGAACATTAATTCACCCCTCCACTTT
13	.	TRBV28	TRBJ1-1	.	CASSRQANTEAFF	TGTGCCAGCAGTCGTCAGGCGAACACTGAAGCTTTCTTT
14	.	TRBV28	TRBJ1-2	TRBD1	CASSQGQFNYGYTF	TGTGCCAGCAGCCAGGGACAGTTTAACTATGGCTACACCTTC
13	.	TRBV10-3	TRBJ1-5	.	CAIARSGNQPQHF	TGTGCCATTGCACGATCAGGGAATCAGCCCCAGCATTTT
19	.	TRBV5-4	TRBJ2-2	.	CASSSLSVRGSANTGELFF	TGTGCCAGCAGCTCCCTGTCCGTTCGGGGTTCGGCTAACACCGGGGAGCTGTTTTTT
14	.	TRBV5-4	TRBJ1-3	.	CASSETGSGNTIYF	TGTGCCAGCAGCGAAACAGGCTCTGGAAACACCATATATTTT
19	.	TRBV11-2	TRBJ1-5	TRBD1	CASSPEGARLGISNQPQHF	TGTGCCAGCAGCCCCGAGGGGGCGCGGTTGGGGATTAGCAATCAGCCCCAGCATTTT
10	few	TRBV2	TRBJ2-5	.	CASSAVSQYF	TGTGCCAGCAGTGCGGTATCCCAGTACTTC
15	.	TRBV18	TRBJ1-1	.	CASSPPAGSNTEAFF	TGTGCCAGCTCACCACCCGCAGGCTCTAACACTGAAGCTTTCTTT
16	.	TRBV14	TRBJ2-2	TRBD1	CASSRRTGVSTGELFF	TGTGCCAGCAGCCGCCGGACAGGGGTATCCACCGGGGAGCTGTTTTTT
13	.	TRBV29-1	TRBJ2-7	TRBD1	CSVRTGLTYEQYF	TGCAGCGTGCGGACAGGGTTGACCTACGAGCAGTACTTC